The 20 T cell receptor beta chains given below trace back to one sample, sequenced in a study of blood T cell repertoires in COVID-19. Using immunoSEQ multiplex PCR, the repertoire was profiled, and TCRdb retains in-frame clones only, with some absent. The sample shows 150,000 to 200,000 clones, roughly 85% of them seen only once. Sequences were obtained from peripheral blood. Receptor source: a man aged 50 to 60 with active or convalescent COVID-19.

This clone has more than one count but fewer than ten. This chain uses TRBV7-2 with TRBJ1-2, with TRBD1 identical over 8 bases. Germline CDR1 is SGHTA and CDR2 is FQGNSA. The CDR3 spans 15 residues. V lost 2 bases, J lost 5 bases, and 7 bases stayed unmatched. CDR3 protein: CASSLMQGAGYGYTF. CDR3 DNA sequence: TGTGCCAGCAGCTTAATGCAGGGGGCAGGGTATGGCTACACCTTC.

The chain couples TRBV5-1 to TRBJ1-5; D uncertain. This CDR3 region has 14 residues. The V end was cut by 0 bases, the J end by 6 bases, with 10 bases between. CDR1 and CDR2 from the germline V gene are SGHRS and YFSETQ. In nucleotides, the CDR3 is TGCGCCAGCAGCTTGGGGGGTGGGAGTCAGCCCCAGCATTTT. Translating it yields CASSLGGGSQPQHF.

This sequence joins TRBV7-9 and TRBJ2-1; TRBD2 agrees at 7 bases. With V trimmed by 3 bases and J by 7 bases, 12 bases remained unmatched. This CDR3 is 16 amino acids long. Germline CDR1 reads SEHNR; CDR2 reads FQNEAQ (reference sequence). CDR3 region: CASSFSGTTLRNEQFF. CDR3 coding DNA: TGTGCCAGCAGCTTCTCCGGGACTACCCTTCGGAATGAGCAGTTCTTC.

The chain combines TRBV6-1 with TRBJ1-1; D is undetermined. V gave up 0 bases and J gave up 4 bases, with 15 bases separating them. The CDR3 sequence is 16 residues long. Germline values: CDR1 MNHNS, CDR2 SASEGT. CDR3 coding DNA: TGTGCCAGCAGTGAAGCGGGAGTCGACCTGGGCACTGAAGCTTTCTTT. Amino acid sequence: CASSEAGVDLGTEAFF.

The chain has TRBV6-5 and TRBJ2-2; a possible D gene is TRBD1 (6 bases). The CDR3 spans 14 residues. Trimming left V 6 bases short and J 6 bases short, with 14 bases between. Germline V gene data show CDR1 as MNHEY and CDR2 as SVGAGI. This CDR3 reads CASRLQGSAGELFF. CDR3 nucleotide sequence: TGTGCCAGCAGACTACAGGGTTCAGCCGGGGAGCTGTTTTTT.

CDR3 loop: CSASALLRNTDTQYF. CDR3 bases: TGCAGTGCTAGTGCCCTCCTAAGAAACACAGATACGCAGTATTTT. The chain couples TRBV20-1 to TRBJ2-3; D ambiguous. The CDR3 is 15 amino acids. V gave up 3 bases and J gave up 2 bases, with 15 bases separating them. Germline CDR1 is DFQATT and CDR2 is SNEGSKA (reference sequence).

This clone has at least ten counts. The chain uses TRBV7-9 and TRBJ2-3, with 10 bases lining up with TRBD2. The CDR3 is 18 amino acids. The V and J ends lost 5 bases and 2 bases, in that order; junction bases with no gene match: 13. Looked up from germline, CDR1 is SEHNR and CDR2 is FQNEAQ (reference sequence). CDR3 nucleotide sequence: TGTGCCAGCAGCCCCCCCTACCGACTAGCGGGCCTCACAGATACGCAGTATTTT. Amino acids: CASSPPYRLAGLTDTQYF.

This clone was counted a single time. The chain recombines TRBV19 with TRBJ1-3; no firm D call. There are 15 residues in the CDR3. Germline CDR1 LNHDA, CDR2 SQIVND (reference sequence). The ends were cut back, 3 bases at V and 0 bases at J, with 9 bases in the middle. CDR3 coding DNA: TGTGCCAGTAGTATCGGTAAAAGCTCTGGAAACACCATATATTTT. Amino acid sequence: CASSIGKSSGNTIYF.

The rearrangement uses TRBV19 and TRBJ1-1, with D possibly matching TRBD1 (5 bases). Germline loops: CDR1 LNHDA, CDR2 SQIVND (reference sequence). Trimming left V 5 bases short and J 10 bases short, with 11 bases between. This CDR3 region has 11 residues. In DNA form, the CDR3 reads TGTGCCAGTAGTGTTCCGGGGGGAGCTTTCTTT. This translates into CASSVPGGAFF.

This clone appeared a single time. This chain links TRBV4-3 with TRBJ1-5, with 8 bases matching TRBD1. Germline loops: CDR1 LGHNA, CDR2 YSLEER. Trimming cost V 0 bases and J 4 bases; bases outside gene matches: 11. The CDR3 is 18 residues long. The CDR3 loop is CASSQDYLQGGTNQPQHF. CDR3 DNA sequence: TGCGCCAGCAGCCAAGACTACTTACAGGGGGGGACTAATCAGCCCCAGCATTTT.

The rearrangement uses TRBV6-5 and TRBJ2-1; the match to TRBD2 covers 11 bases. The CDR3 runs to 14 residues. V trimming: 7 bases; J trimming: 9 bases; junction bases outside the gene matches: 8. Germline V gives CDR1 MNHEY, CDR2 SVGAGI. As DNA, the CDR3 is TGTGCCAGCAACCCGACTAGCGGGACATTTGAGCAGTTCTTC. It encodes CASNPTSGTFEQFF.

The rearrangement links TRBV4-2 to TRBJ2-2, with D unresolved. The CDR3 has 16 amino acids. V dropped 2 bases and J dropped 5 bases, with 15 bases sitting between them. Per germline, CDR1 LGHNA and CDR2 YNFKEQ. CDR3 sequence reads: CASSQTNTLSTGELFF. CDR3 bases: TGTGCCAGCAGCCAAACTAACACTTTATCAACCGGGGAGCTGTTTTTT.

The table lists this clone with a count of one. The chain combines TRBV28 with TRBJ2-4; 10 bases are shared with TRBD1. The CDR3 has 17 residues. The germline V gene has CDR1 MDHEN and CDR2 SYDVKM. V lost 3 bases to trimming and J lost 4 bases; unmatched junction nucleotides: 9. Here the CDR3 DNA reads TGTGCCAGCAGTTTGGGGGACAGGGGTTGGACTAAAAACATTCAGTACTTC. Translated, it gives CASSLGDRGWTKNIQYF.

The chain links TRBV9 to TRBJ1-6; 8 bases match TRBD1. The J segment lost 7 bases and the V segment lost 3 bases, leaving 3 bases of the junction unmatched. Germline V gene sequence: CDR1 SGDLS, CDR2 YYNGEE. This CDR3 region has 14 residues. In DNA form, the CDR3 reads TGTGCCAGCAGCGGGACAGGGTGGAATTCACCCCTCCACTTT. This gives the protein CASSGTGWNSPLHF.

This chain connects TRBV30 to TRBJ1-1, with D uncertain. Trimming pared 6 bases from V and 2 bases from J, leaving 7 bases between. The V gene's germline CDR1 is GTSNPN and CDR2 SVGIG (reference sequence). The CDR3 extends over 11 amino acids. CDR3 in DNA: TGTGCCTGCTCGGGAAACACTGAAGCTTTCTTT. Amino acids: CACSGNTEAFF. Using reference TRBV30 and TRBJ1-1 for the parts outside the CDR3, the full variable domain is SQTIHQWPATLVQPVGSPLSLECTVEGTSNPNLYWYRQAAGRGLQLLFYSVGIGQISSEVPQNLSASRPQDRQFILSSKKLLLSDSGFYLCACSGNTEAFFGQGTRLTVV.

This clone was observed a few times. The V and J genes are TRBV9 and TRBJ2-2, with 11 bases aligning to TRBD1. The CDR3 spans 16 residues. Per the germline V gene, CDR1 is SGDLS and CDR2 is YYNGEE. V was pared by 0 bases and J by 5 bases, with 3 bases of the junction left unmatched. The CDR3 sequence: CASSVEGQGATGELFF. In nucleotides, the CDR3 is TGTGCCAGCAGCGTAGAAGGACAGGGGGCGACCGGGGAGCTGTTTTTT.

The J gene is TRBJ1-1, the V gene TRBV4-3; TRBD1 matches at 9 bases. J was trimmed by 4 bases and V by 6 bases; bases with no gene match: 3. Germline values: CDR1 LGHNA, CDR2 YSLEER. The CDR3 has 13 residues. The CDR3 region has the DNA TGCGCCAGCAGGCCGACAGGGGGCACTGAAGCTTTCTTT. Encoded protein: CASRPTGGTEAFF.

The chain has TRBV5-1 and TRBJ1-1, with TRBD1 as a possible D gene (5 bases). The CDR3 is 13 amino acids. Trimming left V 1 base short and J 5 bases short, with 9 bases between. CDR1 SGHRS and CDR2 YFSETQ come from the germline V gene. Here the CDR3 DNA reads TGCGCCAGCAGCTTGCAAGGGGTAACTGAAGCTTTCTTT. Translating gives CASSLQGVTEAFF.

The CDR3 loop reads CAWRPTLREAFF. The CDR3 nucleotides read TGTGCCTGGAGACCGACTCTACGGGAAGCTTTCTTT. The V gene is TRBV30, the J gene TRBJ1-1, with D uncertain. Trimming stripped 3 bases from V and 8 bases from J, with 13 bases between. This CDR3 spans 12 amino acids. From germline, CDR1 is GTSNPN and CDR2 SVGIG (reference sequence). Combining the CDR3 with reference TRBV30 and TRBJ1-1 gives the whole variable domain SQTIHQWPATLVQPVGSPLSLECTVEGTSNPNLYWYRQAAGRGLQLLFYSVGIGQISSEVPQNLSASRPQDRQFILSSKKLLLSDSGFYLCAWRPTLREAFFGQGTRLTVV.

The chain uses TRBV28 and TRBJ1-5; D is perhaps TRBD1 (6 bases). CDR1 is MDHEN and CDR2 is SYDVKM in the germline V gene. The CDR3 is 15 amino acids. V was trimmed by 7 bases and J by 0 bases, leaving 13 bases between them. CDR3 sequence (DNA): TGTGCCAGCAAAGGGGGAGTAAATAGCAATCAGCCCCAGCATTTT. It encodes CASKGGVNSNQPQHF.